These 4 T cell receptor beta chains came from one sample sequenced in a study of T cell responses to AZD1222 COVID-19 vaccine. Clones were sequenced by immunoSEQ multiplex PCR, and TCRdb holds only the in-frame ones, with some missing. The sample has around 100,000 clones, 89% seen once. Sequences were derived from peripheral blood, sampled on day 0 of AZD1222 vaccination. These receptors came from an adult in good health.

The V call is TRBV28, the J call TRBJ2-7, with D tentatively TRBD1 or TRBD2 (5 bases each). The CDR3 loop spans 16 amino acids. Germline CDR1 is MDHEN and CDR2 is SYDVKM. V lost 9 bases and J lost 3, with 24 bases in between. This chain's CDR3 is CASGRAGRLGYYEQYF. CDR3 nucleotides: TGTGCCAGTGGAAGGGCAGGGAGATTGGGATACTACGAGCAGTACTTC. The variable domain in full, completed from reference TRBV28 and TRBJ2-7, reads DVKVTQSSRYLVKRTGEKVFLECVQDMDHENMFWYRQDPGLGLRLIYFSYDVKMKEKGDIPEGYSVSREKKERFSLILESASTNQTSMYLCASGRAGRLGYYEQYFGPGTRLTVT.

The V gene is TRBV5-1, the J gene TRBJ2-2; no definite D call. The CDR3 covers 16 residues. Germline CDR1 SGHRS, CDR2 YFSETQ. Trimming took 0 bases from V and 1 from J, leaving 10 bases between them. The CDR3 here is CASSLEGAVNTGELFF. In DNA, the CDR3 is TGCGCCAGCAGCTTGGAGGGCGCGGTGAACACCGGGGAGCTGTTTTTT.

Only one count was recorded for this clone. CDR3 bases: TGTGCCAGCAGCCCCCAAAATATGCTCGAGGGTGAGCAGTTCTTC. Amino acid sequence: CASSPQNMLEGEQFF. V gene TRBV7-3 combines with J gene TRBJ2-1, with a possible D match to TRBD2 (5 bases). V was clipped by 5 bases and J by 9 bases, with 20 bases between them. Per germline, CDR1 SGHTA and CDR2 FQGTGA. CDR3 size: 15 residues.

This chain uses TRBV9 with TRBJ1-2; 7 bases are shared with TRBD1. The V gene end was trimmed by 0 bases and the J gene end by 2 bases; junction bases not matched to a gene: 7. Germline lookup yields CDR1 SGDLS and CDR2 YYNGEE. The CDR3 has 16 amino acids. In DNA, the CDR3 is TGTGCCAGCAGCGTAGCGCGACAGGGTCCGAACTATGGCTACACCTTC. It codes for CASSVARQGPNYGYTF.